A single sample gave rise to the 19 T cell receptor beta chains below, sequenced in a study of T cells after yellow fever vaccination. TCRdb analysed the 5' RACE reads with MiXCR anew, one entry per CDR3 protein. Counted here are under 300,000 distinct CDR3 sequences, 6.9% occurring once; the ten biggest clones make up around 0.9%. The source was CD4+ T cells sorted from PBMCs, collected 15 days after the yellow fever booster vaccination. The receptors originated from a man aged 25-45 years who received the YFV17D yellow fever vaccine.

Ten or more counts support this clonotype. J is TRBJ1-2 and V is TRBV5-1; no clear D gene. Germline-derived CDR1 and CDR2 are SGHRS and YFSETQ. Trimming took 3 bases from V and 4 from J, leaving 13 bases between them. The CDR3 runs 14 residues. The CDR3 spells CASSSGAGIYGYTF. DNA of the CDR3: TGCGCCAGCAGCTCCGGAGCGGGGATCTATGGCTACACCTTC.

This clonotype was seen more than once but under ten times. The gene calls are TRBV7-9 and TRBJ2-3; D gene uncertain. V lost 8 bases and J 5 bases, leaving 14 bases between the germline ends. Germline CDR1 reads SEHNR; CDR2 reads FQNEAQ (reference sequence). This CDR3 has 13 amino acids. As DNA, the CDR3 is TGTGCCAGCCAAGCCATGGATGGAGATACGCAGTATTTT. This sequence encodes CASQAMDGDTQYF.

This clonotype was seen at least ten times. This chain uses TRBV5-1 with TRBJ1-1; D gene uncertain. From germline, CDR1 is SGHRS and CDR2 YFSETQ. Trimming left V 2 bases short and J 6 bases short, with 17 bases between. This CDR3 contains 15 residues. CDR3 coding DNA: TGCGCCAGCAGCTTAGGAGTATTTATGAGCGCTGAAGCTTTCTTT. As protein: CASSLGVFMSAEAFF.

This chain connects TRBV20-1 to TRBJ2-5; 8 positions agree with TRBD1. Unmatched junction bases numbered 5, after V lost 6 bases and J lost 2 bases. Germline V gene lookup returns CDR1 DFQATT and CDR2 SNEGSKA (reference sequence). The CDR3 consists of 13 residues. CDR3 amino acids: CSARGTGQETQYF. The CDR3 nucleotides read TGCAGTGCCAGGGGGACAGGACAAGAGACCCAGTACTTC.

V gene TRBV6-5 combines with J gene TRBJ2-1; tentatively, D is TRBD1 or TRBD2 (6 bases each). Germline CDR1 reads MNHEY; CDR2 reads SVGAGI. The CDR3 runs to 14 residues. The ends were cut back, 2 bases at V and 7 bases at J, with 12 bases in the middle. CDR3 sequence (DNA): TGTGCCAGCAGTTACCGGGGGCGCATAAATGAGCAGTTCTTC. Protein: CASSYRGRINEQFF.

In its sample, this clonotype was seen a few times. The V gene is TRBV25-1, the J gene TRBJ2-2, with D hard to call. V was trimmed by 6 bases and J by 6 bases, leaving 17 bases between them. CDR1 and CDR2 from the germline V gene are MGHDK and SYGVNS. The CDR3 consists of 15 residues. DNA for the CDR3: TGTGCCAGCAGCTTCGGTTACTTGGGCGCCGGGGAGCTGTTTTTT. Translation gives CASSFGYLGAGELFF.

This clonotype has just a few counts. The rearrangement joins TRBV4-2 to TRBJ2-5; 10 nucleotides match TRBD2. V was pared by 1 base and J by 4 bases, with 3 bases of the junction left unmatched. Looked up from germline, CDR1 is LGHNA and CDR2 is YNFKEQ. The CDR3 consists of 15 residues. CDR3 protein: CASSQALAGAETQYF. The CDR3 nucleotides are TGTGCCAGCAGCCAAGCCCTAGCGGGAGCAGAGACCCAGTACTTC.

The V gene is TRBV28, the J gene TRBJ2-4; possibly TRBD1 for D (5 bases). V was cut by 7 bases and J by 0 bases, with 19 bases left in between. Germline loops: CDR1 MDHEN, CDR2 SYDVKM. This CDR3 comprises 17 residues. In DNA, the CDR3 is TGTGCCAGCACCACACGCCGGGCAGGGATAGCCAAAAACATTCAGTACTTC. Amino acid sequence: CASTTRRAGIAKNIQYF.

This clonotype was found many times. The J gene is TRBJ2-5, the V gene TRBV3-1; tentative D call: TRBD2 (6 bases). The V gene's germline CDR1 is LGHDT and CDR2 YNNKEL (reference sequence). The CDR3 runs 15 residues. Trimming took 4 bases from V and 4 from J, leaving 16 bases between them. CDR3 amino acids: CASSPRLQGGETQYF. The CDR3 DNA reads TGTGCCAGCAGCCCGAGGCTCCAGGGAGGAGAGACCCAGTACTTC.

The chain joins TRBV5-4 to TRBJ1-1; 9 nucleotides match TRBD1. The length of the CDR3 is 16 residues. J gave up 4 bases and V 4 bases, and 11 bases lay outside the gene matches. CDR1 SGHNT and CDR2 YYREEE come from the germline V gene (reference sequence). DNA for the CDR3: TGTGCCAGCAGCCAGGCTCTACAGGGGGCGAGCACTGAAGCTTTCTTT. This translates into CASSQALQGASTEAFF.

This clonotype was counted between two and nine times. This chain connects TRBV7-3 to TRBJ2-2, with 7 bases identical to TRBD1. The CDR3 is made up of 14 amino acids. Germline CDR1 reads SGHTA; CDR2 reads FQGTGA. The ends lost 4 bases at V and 7 bases at J; junction bases unmatched: 6. CDR3 amino acids: CASSSGTGVGELFF. CDR3 in DNA: TGTGCCAGCAGCTCTGGTACAGGGGTCGGGGAGCTGTTTTTT.

The DNA for the CDR3 is TGTGCCAGCAGCTCCCCGGCGAGGGGAGAGACCCAGTACTTC. Translation gives CASSSPARGETQYF. The V and J genes are TRBV7-9 and TRBJ2-5; either TRBD1 or TRBD2 may fit D (5 bases each). This CDR3 is 14 amino acids long. Trimming left V 4 bases short and J 4 bases short, with 13 bases between. Looked up from germline, CDR1 is SEHNR and CDR2 is FQNEAQ (reference sequence). Full variable domain (outside the CDR3, taken from reference TRBV7-9 and TRBJ2-5): DTGVSQNPRHKITKRGQNVTFRCDPISEHNRLYWYRQTLGQGPEFLTYFQNEAQLEKSRLLSDRFSAERPKGSFSTLEIQRTEQGDSAMYLCASSSPARGETQYFGPGTRLLVL.

This clonotype was seen at least ten times. The V and J genes are TRBV28 and TRBJ2-1; 13 bases are a match to TRBD2. V lost 3 bases and J lost 4; bases outside the gene matches: 6. CDR3 length equals 17 residues. Germline-derived CDR1 and CDR2 are MDHEN and SYDVKM. CDR3 sequence: CASSFTSGRASYNEQFF. In DNA, the CDR3 is TGTGCCAGCAGTTTTACTAGCGGGAGGGCCTCATACAATGAGCAGTTCTTC.

This clonotype was counted ten times or more. V is TRBV12-3 or TRBV12-4 and J is TRBJ2-5; a possible D gene is TRBD2 (6 bases). This CDR3 is built from 11 residues. The V gene lost 6 bases and the J gene lost 5 bases, with 7 bases spanning the gap. Here the CDR3 reads CASSAGETQYF. The CDR3 DNA is TGTGCCAGCAGCGCGGGGGAGACCCAGTACTTC.

This sequence joins TRBV7-9 and TRBJ2-7; 9 bases are a match to TRBD1. Trimming cost V 5 bases and J 0 bases; bases outside gene matches: 5. CDR3 size: 15 residues. CDR1 is SEHNR, CDR2 FQNEAQ, per germline (reference sequence). The CDR3 DNA reads as TGTGCCAGCAGCACCGGGACAGGGATCTCCTACGAGCAGTACTTC. It codes for CASSTGTGISYEQYF.

This sequence joins TRBV5-4 and TRBJ2-3, with D perhaps matching TRBD1 (5 bases). CDR1 is SGHNT, CDR2 YYREEE, per germline (reference sequence). The CDR3 is 14 amino acids. With 4 bases removed from V and 4 bases from J, the gap between germline ends came to 13 bases. The CDR3 protein is CASSPAGPADTQYF. The CDR3 nucleotides read TGTGCCAGCAGCCCTGCAGGGCCGGCAGATACGCAGTATTTT.

The sample holds a few counts of this clonotype. V is TRBV6-1 and J is TRBJ2-1; 7 bases are a match to TRBD2. The CDR3 is 13 residues long. The V segment lost 8 bases and the J segment 8 bases; nucleotides outside the gene matches: 9. Germline CDR1 and CDR2: MNHNS and SASEGT. CDR3 coding DNA: TGTGCCAGCGGGGAGGGCCCTCGTGATGAGCAGTTCTTC. This sequence encodes CASGEGPRDEQFF.

The chain carries TRBV5-1 and TRBJ2-1, with D perhaps being TRBD1 or TRBD2 (5 bases each). Germline lookup yields CDR1 SGHRS and CDR2 YFSETQ. There are 16 residues in the CDR3. Trimming took off 4 bases at V and 0 bases at J, with 14 bases between the two ends. CDR3 region: CASSTQGPSSYNEQFF. CDR3 sequence (DNA): TGCGCCAGCAGCACCCAGGGACCCAGCTCCTACAATGAGCAGTTCTTC.

Worth noting for this clonotype: The junction departs from the called germline gene at one end, perhaps through a read error. The rearrangement links TRBV19 to TRBJ2-7; TRBD2 aligns across 11 bases. The CDR3 loop spans 15 amino acids. CDR1 is LNHDA and CDR2 is SQIVND in the germline V gene (reference sequence). CDR3: CAGRIGTSGSYEQYF. The CDR3, as DNA: TGTGCCGGTAGAATTGGGACTAGCGGTTCCTACGAGCAGTACTTC.